The 20 T cell receptor beta chains below were found in one sample sequenced in a study of cytomegalovirus exposure and HLA in healthy donors. This PCR relied on a set of 60 Vbeta primers and 13 Jbeta primers. The repertoire was sequenced with immunoSEQ multiplex PCR; TCRdb's copy has only in-frame clones and lacks some. The table includes 140,000 to 150,000 clones, 70% detected once. Sequences were obtained from PBMCs. Receptors originate from a woman in her sixties in good health and CMV-seropositive.

The rearrangement joins TRBV19 to TRBJ2-7, with D possibly matching TRBD2 (6 bases). The ends were cut back, 5 bases at V and 0 bases at J, with 11 bases in the middle. The CDR3 consists of 14 residues. Germline CDR1 reads LNHDA; CDR2 reads SQIVND (reference sequence). The CDR3 region has the DNA TGTGCCAGTAGTCTAGCGATCAGCTCCTACGAGCAGTACTTC. This codes for CASSLAISSYEQYF.

J is TRBJ1-6 and V is TRBV27; a weak D match, TRBD1 (6 bases). This CDR3 is built from 14 residues. Germline-derived CDR1 and CDR2 are MNHEY and SMNVEV (reference sequence). V was trimmed by 6 bases and J by 3 bases, leaving 9 bases between them. The CDR3 bases are TGTGCCAGCAGAGCAGGGGTCTATAATTCACCCCTCCACTTT. Translation: CASRAGVYNSPLHF.

The V call is TRBV30, the J call TRBJ1-2, with TRBD1 matching 7 bases. This CDR3 has 13 residues. Looked up from germline, CDR1 is GTSNPN and CDR2 is SVGIG (reference sequence). Trimming took 5 bases from V and 8 from J; bases not matched to a gene: 11. The CDR3 reads CAWGRDRPKGYTF. The DNA of the CDR3 is TGTGCCTGGGGTCGGGACAGACCGAAAGGCTACACCTTC.

CDR3 sequence: CASSRLAGKGDTQYF. The DNA of the CDR3 is TGCGCCAGCAGCCGACTAGCGGGGAAAGGGGATACGCAGTATTTT. The chain has TRBV4-1 and TRBJ2-3, with TRBD2 matching 11 bases. After removal of 4 bases from V and 6 bases from J, the junction contained 6 bases not matched to a gene. The CDR3 loop spans 15 amino acids. Germline CDR1 is MGHRA and CDR2 is YSYEKL.

This sequence joins TRBV12-5 and TRBJ1-5, with D perhaps matching TRBD1 (5 bases). This CDR3 contains 15 residues. Deletions cut 4 bases from V and 0 bases from J, with 10 bases between. Germline assignment: CDR1 LGHNT and CDR2 FRNRAP. The CDR3 DNA reads as TGTGCTAGTGGTTCGACAGCAGGTAGCAATCAGCCCCAGCATTTT. Encoded protein: CASGSTAGSNQPQHF.

This chain links TRBV5-1 with TRBJ2-4, with 10 bases fitting TRBD2. The trim removed 2 bases at V and 1 base at J, leaving 0 bases unmatched. The CDR3 covers 15 residues. Per the germline V gene, CDR1 is SGHRS and CDR2 is YFSETQ. Here the CDR3 reads CASSFSGGAKNIQYF. The CDR3 DNA reads as TGCGCCAGCAGCTTTAGCGGGGGGGCCAAAAACATTCAGTACTTC. Together with reference TRBV5-1 and TRBJ2-4, the CDR3 gives the full variable domain: KAGVTQTPRYLIKTRGQQVTLSCSPISGHRSVSWYQQTPGQGLQFLFEYFSETQRNKGNFPGRFSGRQFSNSRSEMNVSTLELGDSALYLCASSFSGGAKNIQYFGAGTRLSVL.

This clone was seen only a few times. The J gene is TRBJ1-4, the V gene TRBV19; D gene uncertain. This CDR3 is built from 14 residues. The germline gives CDR1 LNHDA, CDR2 SQIVND (reference sequence). Trimming shortened V by 4 bases and J by 8 bases, and 14 bases separated the two germline ends. The CDR3, as DNA: TGTGCCAGTAGTACCCCCCCGGTACGAGAAAAACTGTTTTTT. Protein: CASSTPPVREKLFF.

This chain uses TRBV4-2 with TRBJ2-3, with TRBD2 identical over 11 bases. Germline V gives CDR1 LGHNA, CDR2 YNFKEQ. CDR3 length: 16 amino acids. Germline trimming cut 2 bases from V and 3 bases from J; bases unmatched to any gene: 4. The CDR3 DNA reads as TGTGCCAGCAGCCAAACTAGCGGGAGCGGGACAGATACGCAGTATTTT. This sequence encodes CASSQTSGSGTDTQYF.

The chain combines TRBV19 with TRBJ2-7, with TRBD2 matching over 13 bases. Germline V gene sequence: CDR1 LNHDA, CDR2 SQIVND (reference sequence). The CDR3 contains 15 residues. The ends lost 4 bases at V and 0 bases at J; junction bases unmatched: 0. CDR3 nucleotide sequence: TGTGCCAGTAGTAGGACTAGCGGGAGCTCCTACGAGCAGTACTTC. Its translation is CASSRTSGSSYEQYF.

This clone turned up a few times. The V gene is TRBV9, the J gene TRBJ1-1; 7 bases agree with TRBD1. The CDR3 covers 14 residues. V was pared by 4 bases and J by 7 bases, with 10 bases of the junction left unmatched. CDR1 and CDR2 from the germline V gene are SGDLS and YYNGEE. CDR3 bases: TGTGCCAGCAGCCCATACCAGGGGGTCGGTGAAGCTTTCTTT. It codes for CASSPYQGVGEAFF.

V gene TRBV5-1 combines with J gene TRBJ1-3; 7 nucleotides match TRBD1. The germline V gene has CDR1 SGHRS and CDR2 YFSETQ. The length of the CDR3 is 16 residues. After removal of 0 bases from V and 3 bases from J, the junction contained 6 bases not matched to a gene. The CDR3 sequence: CASSLVGGAVGNTIYF. In nucleotides, the CDR3 is TGCGCCAGCAGCTTGGTAGGGGGCGCGGTTGGAAACACCATATATTTT. The full variable domain, rest sourced from reference TRBV5-1 and TRBJ1-3, is KAGVTQTPRYLIKTRGQQVTLSCSPISGHRSVSWYQQTPGQGLQFLFEYFSETQRNKGNFPGRFSGRQFSNSRSEMNVSTLELGDSALYLCASSLVGGAVGNTIYFGEGSWLTVV.

This clone was recorded once. The gene calls are TRBV5-4 and TRBJ1-2; no reliable D call. Per the germline V gene, CDR1 is SGHNT and CDR2 is YYREEE (reference sequence). The CDR3 consists of 14 residues. Trimming removed 1 base at V and 8 bases at J, with 15 bases between. DNA for the CDR3: TGTGCCAGCAGCTTGTTCGGGGTGGAGGGAGGCTACACCTTC. This encodes CASSLFGVEGGYTF. The full variable domain, rest sourced from reference TRBV5-4 and TRBJ1-2, is ETGVTQSPTHLIKTRGQQVTLRCSSQSGHNTVSWYQQALGQGPQFIFQYYREEENGRGNFPPRFSGLQFPNYSSELNVNALELDDSALYLCASSLFGVEGGYTFGSGTRLTVV.

The chain carries TRBV29-1 and TRBJ1-2; 7 positions match TRBD1. Unmatched junction bases numbered 4, after V lost 6 bases and J lost 6 bases. Germline V lookup: CDR1 SQVTM, CDR2 ANQGSEA. The CDR3 loop spans 11 amino acids. CDR3 coding DNA: TGCAGCGTACAGGGGACGGATGGCTACACCTTC. Encoded protein: CSVQGTDGYTF. The whole variable domain, remainder taken from reference TRBV29-1 and TRBJ1-2, is SAVISQKPSRDICQRGTSLTIQCQVDSQVTMMFWYRQQPGQSLTLIATANQGSEATYESGFVIDKFPISRPNLTFSTLTVSNMSPEDSSIYLCSVQGTDGYTFGSGTRLTVV.

This chain joins TRBV25-1 and TRBJ2-1, with 10 bases matching TRBD1. Losses at the gene ends were 6 bases for V and 2 bases for J; bases not matched to a gene: 1. The CDR3 totals 14 residues. Germline lookup yields CDR1 MGHDK and CDR2 SYGVNS. CDR3 DNA: TGTGCCAGCAGGGACAGGGGGGCCTACAATGAGCAGTTCTTC. It is translated as CASRDRGAYNEQFF. Supplemented by reference TRBV25-1 and TRBJ2-1, the full variable domain reads EADIYQTPRYLVIGTGKKITLECSQTMGHDKMYWYQQDPGMELHLIHYSYGVNSTEKGDLSSESTVSRIRTEHFPLTLESARPSHTSQYLCASRDRGAYNEQFFGPGTRLTVL.

This clone was detected only a few times. The chain combines TRBV29-1 with TRBJ2-7; TRBD1 agrees at 8 bases. V gave up 7 bases and J gave up 4 bases; unmatched junction bases: 3. The CDR3 spans 11 residues. The V gene's germline CDR1 is SQVTM and CDR2 ANQGSEA. The CDR3 sequence: CSGWTGYEQYF. DNA for the CDR3: TGCAGCGGATGGACAGGGTACGAGCAGTACTTC.

The CDR3 DNA follows: TGTGCCAGCAGCTTAGAAGGGGACACGGCTGGCTACACCTTC. It is translated as CASSLEGDTAGYTF. The chain has TRBV7-9 and TRBJ1-2, with D perhaps matching TRBD1 (6 bases). V shed 1 base and J shed 7 bases, with 13 bases lying between them. The CDR3 has 14 amino acids. Looked up from germline, CDR1 is SEHNR and CDR2 is FQNEAQ (reference sequence).

The chain carries TRBV7-3 and TRBJ2-1, with TRBD1 as a possible D gene (6 bases). Trimming removed 5 bases at V and 8 bases at J, with 22 bases between. The germline V gene encodes CDR1 SGHTA and CDR2 FQGTGA. This CDR3 has 16 amino acids. The CDR3 DNA follows: TGTGCCAGCAGCAGATCAACAGGGACGGTGTCCCATGAGCAGTTCTTC. Protein product: CASSRSTGTVSHEQFF.

This chain joins TRBV4-1 and TRBJ2-1; no clear D. The CDR3 contains 14 residues. The V end was cut by 0 bases, the J end by 14 bases, with 17 bases between. Germline V gene lookup returns CDR1 MGHRA and CDR2 YSYEKL. In DNA, the CDR3 is TGCGCCAGCAGCCAAGATAGAGCGTCCGCACGGAAGTTCTTC. Its translation: CASSQDRASARKFF.

This rearrangement joins TRBV6-1 to TRBJ1-3; D remains ambiguous. The CDR3 has 14 residues. From germline, CDR1 is MNHNS and CDR2 SASEGT. V was shortened by 2 bases and J by 4 bases, with 9 bases between the two germline ends. In DNA form, the CDR3 reads TGTGCCAGCAGTGAATTAGGGAGCGGAAACACCATATATTTT. Translated: CASSELGSGNTIYF.

This sequence joins TRBV27 and TRBJ2-7, with 9 nucleotides matching TRBD1. The CDR3 sequence is 15 residues long. V dropped 5 bases and J dropped 6; count of bases not matched to a gene: 11. CDR1 and CDR2 from the germline V gene are MNHEY and SMNVEV (reference sequence). CDR3 bases: TGTGCCAGCAGTGGTATTGGGGACAGGGTCGGCGAGCAGTACTTC. Its protein is CASSGIGDRVGEQYF.